The text below deals with one T cell receptor beta chain. Primers included in the PCR were 60 Vbeta and 13 Jbeta primers. Libraries were prepared by immunoSEQ multiplex PCR; TCRdb keeps only in-frame clonotypes and omits some of them. The data hold some 160,000 clones, with less than 85% observed a single time. The CDR3 has 13 residues. V trimming: 6 bases; J trimming: 4 bases; junction bases outside the gene matches: 1. From germline, CDR1 is SEHNR and CDR2 FQNEAQ (reference sequence). The data belong to a study of cytomegalovirus exposure and HLA in healthy donors. Background on the study: Falling in the Caucasian-associated ancestry cluster were 81% of approximately 410 genotyped donors.

The sample was PBMCs. The source is a man aged 35-49 years in good health and CMV-seronegative. V gene TRBV7-9 combines with J gene TRBJ1-1, with 11 nucleotides matching TRBD1. The CDR3 sequence is CASRGQGGTEAFF. As DNA, the CDR3 is TGTGCCAGCAGGGGACAGGGGGGCACTGAAGCTTTCTTT.